The next 5 T cell receptor beta chains were all read from a single sample in a study of identical twins. TCRdb itself ran the 5' RACE reads through MiXCR, one entry per CDR3 protein. The sample includes 520,000 or so distinct CDR3 sequences, approximately 22% of them seen just once. This sample also belongs to another study, concerning T cells expressing NK-cell markers.

Sequencing was carried out using CD4+ T cells sorted from blood. The receptors here all came from a woman under 30 in good health.

In this sample, this clonotype turned up a few times. The chain is built from TRBV7-2 and TRBJ2-4, with D uncertain. The V gene's germline CDR1 is SGHTA and CDR2 FQGNSA. The CDR3 is made up of 16 amino acids. The V end lost 4 bases, the J end lost 0 bases, and 13 bases lay between the germline ends. CDR3 sequence: CASSSITVTAKNIQYF. DNA for the CDR3: TGTGCCAGCAGCTCGATAACAGTTACAGCCAAAAACATTCAGTACTTC.

J is TRBJ2-5 and V is TRBV5-1; TRBD2 agrees at 7 bases. J was trimmed by 5 bases and V by 4 bases; bases with no gene match: 17. The CDR3 extends over 17 amino acids. Germline lookup yields CDR1 SGHRS and CDR2 YFSETQ. The CDR3 nucleotides are TGCGCCAGCAGCGTCAACGCCGGGACTAATTCCGGGGAGACCCAGTACTTC. This translates into CASSVNAGTNSGETQYF.

J is TRBJ2-7 and V is TRBV7-2; either TRBD1 or TRBD2 may fit D (6 bases each). Germline CDR1 and CDR2: SGHTA and FQGNSA. CDR3 length equals 15 residues. Trimming pared 0 bases from V and 3 bases from J, leaving 12 bases between. CDR3 nucleotides: TGTGCCAGCAGCTTAGCGCGGGGCAGGGGCTACGAGCAGTACTTC. This encodes CASSLARGRGYEQYF.

The chain is built from TRBV20-1 and TRBJ2-7, with TRBD1 as a possible D gene (6 bases). This CDR3 contains 14 residues. From germline, CDR1 is DFQATT and CDR2 SNEGSKA (reference sequence). The germline V and J ends were trimmed by 6 bases and 2 bases, with 17 bases remaining between them. CDR3 region: CSAPPVGATYEQYF. As DNA, the CDR3 is TGCAGTGCCCCTCCAGTGGGGGCGACCTACGAGCAGTACTTC.

The CDR3 DNA follows: TGTGCCAGCAGTGCCACCGACAGGGGCCTTGACTATGGCTACACCTTC. Translation gives CASSATDRGLDYGYTF. The V and J genes are TRBV25-1 and TRBJ1-2, with 8 bases fitting TRBD1. V shed 4 bases, J shed 3 bases, and the junction held 10 bases outside the gene matches. The germline CDR1 and CDR2 sequences are MGHDK and SYGVNS. This CDR3 has 16 residues.